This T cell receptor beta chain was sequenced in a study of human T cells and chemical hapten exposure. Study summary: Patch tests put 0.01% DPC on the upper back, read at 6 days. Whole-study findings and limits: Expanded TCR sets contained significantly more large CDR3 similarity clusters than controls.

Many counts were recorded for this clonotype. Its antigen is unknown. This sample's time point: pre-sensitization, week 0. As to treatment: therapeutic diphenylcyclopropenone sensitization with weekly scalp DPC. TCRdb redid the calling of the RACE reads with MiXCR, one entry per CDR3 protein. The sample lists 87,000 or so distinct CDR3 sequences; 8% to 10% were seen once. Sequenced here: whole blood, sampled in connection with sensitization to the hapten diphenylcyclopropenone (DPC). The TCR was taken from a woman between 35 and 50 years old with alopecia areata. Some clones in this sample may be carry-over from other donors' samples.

CDR3 sequence: CASSLNSPLHF. CDR3 coding DNA: TGTGCCAGCAGCTTGAACTCACCCCTCCACTTT. This sequence joins TRBV12-3 or TRBV12-4 and TRBJ1-6; D is unresolved. This CDR3 comprises 11 residues. Trimming took off 6 bases at V and 10 bases at J, with 7 bases between the two ends.